This TCR beta chain was identified during a study of TIL therapy for anti-PD-1-resistant metastatic lung cancer (dated by TCRdb to about 2021). For the wider study: Tumors were harvested prior to any PD-1/PD-L1 blockade, after which nivolumab was administered to patients, and lymphodepletion, expanded TIL infusion and IL-2 were given to patients who progressed. T cell receptor beta sequencing of tumor and peripheral blood was used to follow clonotypes across the tumor, the expanded TIL product and serial blood samples. Most of the cohort had lung adenocarcinoma, including a handful of EGFR-mutant tumors and two ALK-rearranged tumors, and half of the patients were either current or former smokers. A median age of roughly 54 years (range about 35-75) and a median tumor PD-L1 proportion score of about 5.4% were recorded among enrolled patients. Across the cohort, whole-exome sequencing showed a median non-synonymous tumor mutation burden of less than 1.7 mutations per megabase.

The germline V gene encodes CDR1 GTSNPN and CDR2 SVGIG (reference sequence). V loses 8 bases of germline sequence and J loses 2 bases, and the interval between the two ends is 10 bases. From the cysteine up to the phenylalanine, the CDR3 has a length of 11 residues. Solely the CDR3 DNA is kept, with 33 bases framed from the first base. General study outcomes and caveats: The study protocol defined all tumor marker inferences as exploratory. Infused TIL clonotypes partially replaced the baseline peripheral repertoire then decayed over months, with no apparent association between persistence and response. The cohort was highly selected, with more treatment-naive, never-smoker and oncogene-addicted patients than typical, limiting generalizability.

The time point label here, explained by the study, means: pre-treatment sample, taken before nivolumab and TIL therapy. A phase I trial run at two centers enrolled adults with stage 4 NSCLC between October 2017 and 2020. The samples were obtained from a phase I trial that was single-arm and open-label and tested tumor-infiltrating lymphocyte therapy combined with nivolumab in advanced non-small cell lung cancer. Blood mononuclear cells were isolated from EDTA tubes by Ficoll gradient and were snap-frozen as pellets, and DNA was extracted with a Qiagen mini-prep kit. TCR beta CDR3 regions were amplified from genomic DNA by bias-controlled multiplex PCR with the immunoSEQ v3 hsTCRB kit. The TCR libraries were sequenced on an Illumina NextSeq 500 to approximately 2 million read pairs for survey level or about 5-6 million read pairs for deep level. Per the source publication's procedure: V, D and J genes were assigned, non-productive sequences were removed, and clonality was reported by immunoSEQ Analyzer software. Repertoires were compared by productive Simpson clonality and by the Morisita overlap index of productive TRB rearrangements between infused TIL and blood. Absolute clonotype counts in blood were estimated as lymphocyte count times CD3+ fraction times the clone's productive frequency. Not all clones reach the TCRdb copy of this immuneACCESS table, which keeps in-frame sequences only. Checked studies attribute under half of the gap to unresolved V genes and leave the rest unexplained. V and J calls and clone size are copied from that table; D and trimming were computed from the DNA. In this sample the table shows tens of thousands of clones, roughly 91% of which occur a single time. The top ten clonotypes cover 2.6% of the sample.

Remarks on this clone: The antigen this receptor binds is unknown. Base quality data are lacking; no much larger clone is found one base away.

The origin of this receptor is a person between 30 and 79 years old with non-small cell lung cancer. This sample comprised blood, obtained at baseline. This chain joins TRBV30 to TRBJ2-7, with the D gene possibly TRBD1 or TRBD2, each one fitting 5 bases. The DNA is TGTGCCCGATCGGGGCCCTACGAGCAGTACTTC. Its protein reads: CARSGPYEQYF.